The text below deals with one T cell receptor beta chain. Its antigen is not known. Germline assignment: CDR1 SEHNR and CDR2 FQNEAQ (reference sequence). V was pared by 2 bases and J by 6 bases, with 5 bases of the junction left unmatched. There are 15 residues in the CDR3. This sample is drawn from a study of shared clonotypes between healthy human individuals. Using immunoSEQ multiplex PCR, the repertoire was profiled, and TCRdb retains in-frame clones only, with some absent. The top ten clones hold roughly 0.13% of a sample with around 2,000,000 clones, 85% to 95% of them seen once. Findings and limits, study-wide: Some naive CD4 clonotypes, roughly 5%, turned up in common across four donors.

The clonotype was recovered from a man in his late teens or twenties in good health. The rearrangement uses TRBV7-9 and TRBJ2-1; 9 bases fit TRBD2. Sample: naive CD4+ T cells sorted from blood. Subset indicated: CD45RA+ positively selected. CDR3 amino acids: CASSLQAGGGNEQFF. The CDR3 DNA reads TGTGCCAGCAGCTTACAAGCGGGGGGCGGCAATGAGCAGTTCTTC.